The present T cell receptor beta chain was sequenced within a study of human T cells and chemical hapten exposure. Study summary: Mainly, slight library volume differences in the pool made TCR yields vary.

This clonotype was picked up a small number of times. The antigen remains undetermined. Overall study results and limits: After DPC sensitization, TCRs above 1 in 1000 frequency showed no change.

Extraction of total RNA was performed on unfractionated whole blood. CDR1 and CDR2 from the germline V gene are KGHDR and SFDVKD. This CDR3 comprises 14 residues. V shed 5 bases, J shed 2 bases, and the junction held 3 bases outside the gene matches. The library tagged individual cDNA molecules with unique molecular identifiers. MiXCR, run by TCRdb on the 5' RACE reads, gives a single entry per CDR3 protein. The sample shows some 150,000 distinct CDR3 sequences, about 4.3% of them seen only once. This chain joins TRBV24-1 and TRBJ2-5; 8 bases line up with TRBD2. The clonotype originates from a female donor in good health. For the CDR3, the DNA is TGTGCCACCAGTGCCGCGGGGGGACAAGAGACCCAGTACTTC. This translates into CATSAAGGQETQYF.